This T cell receptor (beta chain) is from a study of tissue T cells after allogeneic stem cell transplantation. This clone was recorded a few times. Its antigen is not identified. With V trimmed by 0 bases and J by 8 bases, 3 bases remained unmatched. The CDR3 sequence is 15 residues long. The germline gives CDR1 SGHTS, CDR2 YDEGEE. CDR3 sequences, V/J genes, frequencies and template counts came from survey-depth TCRbeta sequencing. Produced via immunoSEQ multiplex PCR; TCRdb's table is partial and in-frame only. Among about 5,800 clones listed, roughly three fifths were seen once. Whole-study results and caveats: Which tissue TCRs were alloreactive or antigen-specific was not determined. Some clones might be persisting host cells. Anatomically similar tissues had similar TCR repertoires within each patient.

This material consisted of tissue from the jejunum, taken at autopsy. The V gene is TRBV5-8, the J gene TRBJ2-1; TRBD2 matches at 12 bases. The source of this sequence is a male donor older than 55 with lung cancer. This chain's CDR3 is CASSLGLAGGDEQFF. CDR3 coding DNA: TGTGCCAGCAGCTTGGGGCTAGCGGGAGGGGATGAGCAGTTCTTC.